This T cell receptor (beta chain) originates from a study of cytomegalovirus exposure and HLA in healthy donors. Study outcomes and limitations: HLA restriction was apparent for most CMV-associated TCR beta chains in a later analysis. In terms of immune exposure information, only CMV serostatus was available. Roughly uniform sequencing depth across donors was assumed, possibly incorrectly. In a later analysis, TCR beta V- and J-gene trimming was associated with a missense DCLRE1C variant.

Primers included in the PCR were 60 Vbeta and 13 Jbeta primers. TCRdb keeps only in-frame clones here, not all; method: immunoSEQ multiplex PCR. Of 130,000 or so clones listed, around 74% were seen once; the top ten hold roughly 3.1%. V shed 0 bases and J shed 7 bases, with 10 bases lying between them. This CDR3 contains 14 residues. Germline lookup yields CDR1 SEHNR and CDR2 FQNEAQ (reference sequence). Note on this clone: Antigen: not known.

The TCR comes from a man between 25 and 39 years old in good health and CMV-seronegative. The genes are TRBV7-9 and TRBJ2-1; D ambiguous. The sequenced material came from PBMCs. In nucleotides, the CDR3 is TGTGCCAGCAGCTTAGCGCCGAGTCTTAATGAGCAGTTCTTC. It yields the protein CASSLAPSLNEQFF.